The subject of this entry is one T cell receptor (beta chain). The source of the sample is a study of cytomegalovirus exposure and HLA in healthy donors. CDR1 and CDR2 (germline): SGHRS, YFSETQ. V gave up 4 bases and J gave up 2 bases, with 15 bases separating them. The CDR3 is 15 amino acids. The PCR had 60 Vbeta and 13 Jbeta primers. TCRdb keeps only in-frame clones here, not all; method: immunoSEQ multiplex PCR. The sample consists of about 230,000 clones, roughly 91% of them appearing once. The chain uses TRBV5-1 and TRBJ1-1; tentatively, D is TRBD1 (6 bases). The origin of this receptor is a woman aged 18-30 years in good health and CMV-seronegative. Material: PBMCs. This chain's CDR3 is CASSAAGGGNTEAFF. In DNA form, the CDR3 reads TGCGCCAGCAGCGCGGCTGGCGGGGGCAACACTGAAGCTTTCTTT.